Following are 6 T cell receptor beta chains from one sample sequenced in a study of T cells in Graves' hyperthyroidism and ophthalmopathy. Amplification of TCR beta CDR3 regions used RNA as the template. When the TCR CDR3 underwent first-round RT-PCR, the HTBI primer set was used. MiXCR was run by TCRdb on the multiplex PCR reads, yielding one entry per CDR3 protein. This table holds approximately 380,000 distinct CDR3 sequences, around 15% found once. Sequenced input: blood. Every receptor here comes from a man in his fifties with Graves' ophthalmopathy.

This clonotype has ten or more counts. The genes are TRBV19 and TRBJ2-1; unclear D gene. The CDR3 consists of 14 residues. The germline V gene has CDR1 LNHDA and CDR2 SQIVND (reference sequence). Trimming cost V 8 bases and J 1 base, with 12 bases left between them. The CDR3 DNA reads as TGTGCCAGTCAACCGCTAGGGTCCTACAATGAGCAGTTCTTC. The encoded protein is CASQPLGSYNEQFF.

This clonotype has only one observation. The rearrangement links TRBV9 to TRBJ2-3; 8 bases line up with TRBD2. The CDR3 spans 14 residues. The ends lost 4 bases at V and 6 bases at J; junction bases unmatched: 7. The V gene's germline CDR1 is SGDLS and CDR2 YYNGEE. The DNA of the CDR3 is TGTGCCAGCAGCCGTAGCGGGGCCAGGGATACGCAGTATTTT. Its protein product is CASSRSGARDTQYF.

The chain combines TRBV20-1 with TRBJ2-7, with 9 bases fitting TRBD1. This CDR3 comprises 14 residues. V was clipped by 5 bases and J by 3 bases; unmatched bases: 8. CDR1 DFQATT and CDR2 SNEGSKA come from the germline V gene (reference sequence). The CDR3 here is CSAHRDRENYEQYF. CDR3 DNA sequence: TGCAGTGCTCACCGGGACAGGGAGAACTACGAGCAGTACTTC.

The sample holds many counts of this clonotype. The chain has TRBV5-1 and TRBJ2-1; no firm D call. CDR3 length: 11 residues. CDR1 is SGHRS, CDR2 YFSETQ, per germline. The V and J ends lost 0 bases and 10 bases respectively, with 5 bases between them. The CDR3: CASSLETEQFF. CDR3 in DNA: TGCGCCAGCAGCTTGGAGACAGAGCAGTTCTTC.

The table lists this clonotype with many counts. The CDR3 protein is CSARDSRGTSSYNEQFF. CDR3 coding DNA: TGCAGTGCTAGAGATTCCCGGGGGACAAGCTCCTACAATGAGCAGTTCTTC. V usage is TRBV20-1 and J usage is TRBJ2-1; the D call may be TRBD1 or TRBD2 (6 bases each). V lost 0 bases, J lost 0 bases, and 15 bases lay in between. The CDR3 length is 17 residues. Germline values: CDR1 DFQATT, CDR2 SNEGSKA (reference sequence).

This clonotype was picked up many times. The chain links TRBV20-1 to TRBJ2-5; no definite D call. There are 14 residues in the CDR3. Germline lookup yields CDR1 DFQATT and CDR2 SNEGSKA (reference sequence). The V and J ends lost 1 base and 5 bases respectively, with 14 bases between them. The CDR3 reads CSARVPLVGETQYF. The CDR3 DNA reads TGCAGTGCTAGAGTCCCCTTGGTGGGGGAGACCCAGTACTTC.